A selection of T cell receptor beta chains follows, all from one sample in a study of identical twins. One entry per CDR3 protein, called by TCRdb with MiXCR from the 5' RACE reads. The profile shows 550,000 to 800,000 distinct CDR3 sequences, around 7.5% of them singletons. This same sample was also taken into another study, of yellow fever vaccine responses in identical twins.

The sequencing sample was made of PBMCs. All receptors come from a woman between 18 and 30 years old in good health. Each CDR3 is given with its conserved first and last residue. The D gene is left open where the match is weak. The size of a clone is reported for some rows only, either as once, few or many, or as a class for expanded clones.

d_call,j_call,clone_size,v_call,cdr3_aa,cdr3_nt
-,TRBJ2-1,many,TRBV5-1,CASSLQGPTNEQFF,TGCGCCAGCAGCTTGCAGGGCCCAACCAATGAGCAGTTCTTC
TRBD2,TRBJ2-1,few,TRBV7-7,CASSPSRGRNPINEQFF,TGTGCCAGCAGCCCTAGCCGCGGGAGGAACCCTATCAATGAGCAGTTCTTC
-,TRBJ1-1,-,TRBV12-3/TRBV12-4,CASRFPPKGLQNTEAFF,TGTGCCAGCAGATTCCCCCCCAAGGGGCTACAGAACACTGAAGCTTTCTTT
-,TRBJ1-2,few,TRBV5-1,CASSLDRNSYGYTF,TGCGCCAGCAGCTTGGACAGGAACTCCTATGGCTACACCTTC
-,TRBJ1-4,many,TRBV25-1,CASSAQDGLNEKLFF,TGTGCCAGCAGTGCCCAGGACGGACTAAATGAAAAACTGTTTTTT
-,TRBJ2-3,-,TRBV9,CASSEWSAGTDTQYF,TGTGCCAGCAGCGAGTGGTCCGCCGGCACAGATACGCAGTATTTT
TRBD1,TRBJ2-7,-,TRBV6-1,CASHRTGNSYEQYF,TGTGCCAGCCATAGGACAGGGAACTCCTACGAGCAGTACTTC
-,TRBJ2-2,few,TRBV24-1,CATSNKGTSSANTGELFF,TGTGCCACCAGTAACAAAGGGACATCTTCCGCGAACACCGGGGAGCTGTTTTTT
TRBD1,TRBJ2-1,few,TRBV19,CASSMRPPGTGSNEQFF,TGTGCCAGTAGTATGCGGCCTCCCGGGACAGGGTCGAATGAGCAGTTCTTC
TRBD1,TRBJ2-1,many,TRBV29-1,CSVWTGGYNEQFF,TGCAGCGTTTGGACAGGGGGCTACAATGAGCAGTTCTTC
TRBD2,TRBJ2-5,many,TRBV6-5,CASSSMGLAATVETQYF,TGTGCCAGCAGTTCCATGGGACTAGCGGCTACCGTGGAGACCCAGTACTTC
TRBD2,TRBJ2-1,-,TRBV6-1,CASFPGTSGSDEQFF,TGTGCCAGCTTTCCGGGGACTAGCGGGAGTGATGAGCAGTTCTTC
TRBD1,TRBJ1-5,-,TRBV2,CASRPGGAGSNNPQHF,TGTGCCAGCAGGCCAGGGGGAGCAGGATCGAATAACCCCCAGCATTTT
TRBD1,TRBJ1-1,-,TRBV5-5,CASSLPGTVNTEAFF,TGTGCCAGCAGCTTGCCCGGGACAGTGAACACTGAAGCTTTCTTT
TRBD2,TRBJ2-1,many,TRBV20-1,CSAKAPTSGRYNEQFF,TGCAGTGCCAAAGCACCGACTAGCGGGAGGTACAATGAGCAGTTCTTC
-,TRBJ2-2,many,TRBV12-3/TRBV12-4,CASSLTRDTGELFF,TGTGCCAGCAGTTTAACTAGGGACACCGGGGAGCTGTTTTTT
-,TRBJ1-2,many,TRBV12-3/TRBV12-4,CASSLWGNYGYTF,TGTGCCAGCAGTTTATGGGGGAACTATGGCTACACCTTC
-,TRBJ1-1,-,TRBV19,CASSDTSKNTEAFF,TGTGCCAGTAGCGACACGTCCAAGAACACTGAAGCTTTCTTT
-,TRBJ2-1,few,TRBV4-2,CASSQDRPSGNEQFF,TGTGCCAGCAGCCAAGACCGGCCTAGTGGAAATGAGCAGTTCTTC
-,TRBJ2-5,few,TRBV18,CASSPYPGIQETQYF,TGTGCCAGCTCACCATACCCGGGGATCCAAGAGACCCAGTACTTC
-,TRBJ2-3,many,TRBV12-3/TRBV12-4,CASNLAHTDTQYF,TGTGCCAGCAATTTGGCCCACACAGATACGCAGTATTTT
-,TRBJ2-7,few,TRBV12-3/TRBV12-4,CASSLGDSWGYEQYF,TGTGCCAGCAGTTTAGGGGACTCCTGGGGTTACGAGCAGTACTTC
-,TRBJ2-7,few,TRBV5-1,CASSLDSGSSYEQYF,TGCGCCAGCAGCTTGGATAGCGGATCATCCTACGAGCAGTACTTC
TRBD2,TRBJ2-5,-,TRBV24-1,CATQKRGAEETQYF,TGTGCCACCCAGAAGCGGGGGGCCGAAGAGACCCAGTACTTC
TRBD1,TRBJ2-3,many,TRBV5-1,CASSPGQGAEDTQYF,TGCGCCAGCAGCCCGGGACAGGGGGCGGAAGATACGCAGTATTTT
-,TRBJ1-1,-,TRBV28,CASRTTEVTEAFF,TGTGCCAGCAGGACGACAGAGGTCACTGAAGCTTTCTTT
-,TRBJ2-7,few,TRBV20-1,CSARGLEHSYEQYF,TGCAGTGCTAGGGGACTGGAGCATTCCTACGAGCAGTACTTC
-,TRBJ2-1,many,TRBV12-3/TRBV12-4,CASSFLGAVEQFF,TGTGCCAGCAGTTTCTTGGGGGCAGTTGAGCAGTTCTTC
TRBD2,TRBJ2-7,few,TRBV4-1,CASSQTGTSASYEQYF,TGCGCCAGCAGCCAAACCGGGACTAGCGCCTCCTACGAGCAGTACTTC
TRBD1,TRBJ2-2,few,TRBV10-3,CATCRGQENTGELFF,TGTGCCACTTGCCGGGGACAGGAGAACACCGGGGAGCTGTTTTTT
-,TRBJ1-3,few,TRBV7-2,CASSLRASSGNTIYF,TGTGCCAGCAGCTTAAGGGCGAGCTCTGGAAACACCATATATTTT
TRBD1,TRBJ2-1,many,TRBV10-3,CATRQGRWDEQFF,TGTGCCACCCGACAGGGCCGGTGGGATGAGCAGTTCTTC
-,TRBJ1-1,few,TRBV20-1,CSARDGLGHTEAFF,TGCAGTGCTAGAGATGGATTGGGGCACACTGAAGCTTTCTTT
-,TRBJ1-1,-,TRBV11-3,CASSLGAPGTEAFF,TGTGCCAGCAGCCTTGGGGCCCCCGGCACTGAAGCTTTCTTT
-,TRBJ2-1,-,TRBV7-8,CASSLRGTAYNEQFF,TGTGCCAGCAGCTTACGGGGGACGGCGTACAATGAGCAGTTCTTC
-,TRBJ2-1,many,TRBV20-1,CSASGGPYNEQFF,TGCAGTGCTAGTGGGGGGCCCTACAATGAGCAGTTCTTC
-,TRBJ2-1,many,TRBV3-1,CASSPRGLDNEQFF,TGTGCCAGCAGCCCCAGGGGCCTGGACAATGAGCAGTTCTTC
-,TRBJ2-3,-,TRBV20-1,CSANYGVNTQYF,TGCAGTGCCAACTACGGGGTGAATACGCAGTATTTT
-,TRBJ2-4,-,TRBV20-1,CSARLHGRYIQYF,TGCAGTGCTAGGTTACATGGAAGGTACATTCAGTACTTC
-,TRBJ1-1,-,TRBV2,CASSQDRYYTEAFF,TGTGCCAGCAGCCAAGACAGATACTACACTGAAGCTTTCTTT
-,TRBJ1-3,-,TRBV29-1,CSSKSSGNTIYF,TGCAGCTCCAAAAGCTCTGGAAACACCATATATTTT
TRBD2,TRBJ2-2,few,TRBV10-3,CAIRAGESANTGELFF,TGTGCCATCAGGGCGGGAGAGTCGGCGAACACCGGGGAGCTGTTTTTT
TRBD1,TRBJ2-3,-,TRBV6-5,CASSYPTGRDTQYF,TGTGCCAGCAGTTACCCGACAGGGAGAGATACGCAGTATTTT
TRBD2,TRBJ2-2,many,TRBV12-3/TRBV12-4,CASSLSSGGGTGELFF,TGTGCCAGCAGTTTATCTAGCGGGGGAGGGACCGGGGAGCTGTTTTTT
TRBD1,TRBJ1-3,-,TRBV12-3/TRBV12-4,CASRLTGGNTIYF,TGTGCCAGCAGACTCACAGGGGGGAACACCATATATTTT
TRBD1,TRBJ1-4,many,TRBV29-1,CSAFLRDRGSEKLFF,TGCAGCGCGTTCTTGCGGGACAGGGGAAGTGAAAAACTGTTTTTT
-,TRBJ1-5,many,TRBV19,CASSIEEGNQPQHF,TGTGCCAGTAGTATAGAGGAGGGGAATCAGCCCCAGCATTTT
TRBD1,TRBJ1-1,few,TRBV6-1,CASSVVPQGAHTEAFF,TGTGCCAGCAGTGTAGTCCCTCAGGGGGCGCATACTGAAGCTTTCTTT
-,TRBJ2-3,few,TRBV5-1,CASSFRDSSTDTQYF,TGCGCCAGCAGCTTTCGGGACTCTAGCACAGATACGCAGTATTTT
-,TRBJ2-1,many,TRBV7-8,CASSLAGGRYNEQFF,TGTGCCAGCAGCTTAGCGGGGGGCCGGTACAATGAGCAGTTCTTC
-,TRBJ1-6,few,TRBV18,CASSQYGGQDSPLHF,TGTGCCAGCTCCCAGTATGGGGGTCAGGATTCACCCCTCCACTTT
TRBD1,TRBJ2-2,-,TRBV15,CATSRPRGQLNTGELFF,TGTGCCACCAGCAGACCCAGGGGACAGCTAAACACCGGGGAGCTGTTTTTT
TRBD1,TRBJ2-2,few,TRBV5-1,CASSSWTGQAGELFF,TGCGCCAGCAGCTCCTGGACAGGGCAGGCCGGGGAGCTGTTTTTT
-,TRBJ2-3,-,TRBV21-1,CASSKELHRTDTQYF,TGTGCCTCCAGCAAAGAGCTCCATAGGACAGATACGCAGTATTTT
-,TRBJ2-1,many,TRBV12-3/TRBV12-4,CASSFALYNEQFF,TGTGCCAGCAGTTTCGCACTATACAATGAGCAGTTCTTC
-,TRBJ2-2,few,TRBV7-2,CASSYDLTGELFF,TGTGCCAGCAGCTACGACTTAACCGGGGAGCTGTTTTTT
TRBD1,TRBJ1-1,-,TRBV20-1,CSAADRGQNTEAFF,TGCAGTGCTGCGGACAGGGGCCAGAACACTGAAGCTTTCTTT
-,TRBJ2-5,few,TRBV5-1,CASSFGGGNQETQYF,TGCGCCAGCAGCTTCGGCGGGGGCAACCAAGAGACCCAGTACTTC
-,TRBJ2-2,many,TRBV18,CASSPEMAGLNTGELFF,TGTGCCAGCTCACCGGAGATGGCGGGCCTCAACACCGGGGAGCTGTTTTTT
-,TRBJ2-2,once,TRBV20-1,CSARDDTGELFF,TGCAGTGCTAGAGATGACACCGGGGAGCTGTTTTTT